The 9 T cell receptor beta chains below come from one sample, sequenced in a study of lymphopenia after photon versus proton radiotherapy (dated by TCRdb to 2018 to 2020). The method behind the library was the immunoSEQ multiplex PCR assay. TCRdb stores this immuneACCESS table with in-frame sequences only. Part of the clones is absent; in the studies checked, under half of the shortfall reflects unresolved V genes, and no reason is known for the rest. The sample records around 150,000 clones, around nine tenths of which are singletons. The ten top clones hold around 5% of the sample. The material was peripheral blood, obtained from a patient treated with photon-based radiotherapy. These receptors came from a man in his forties or fifties with gastric cancer.

A few counts support this clone. The V and J genes are TRBV23-1 and TRBJ2-3; TRBD1 is a possible D gene (5 bases). TRBV23-1 is recorded as an ORF, its role being uncertain. The CDR3 spans 17 residues. V lost 0 bases, J lost 2 bases, and 15 bases lay in between. CDR3 DNA sequence: TGCGCCAGCAGTCAATCTCGTATGGCAGGGAACACAGATACGCAGTATTTT. Translating it yields CASSQSRMAGNTDTQYF.

The chain joins TRBV25-1 to TRBJ1-4, with 10 bases fitting TRBD1. CDR1 and CDR2 from the germline V gene are MGHDK and SYGVNS. The CDR3 covers 15 residues. The ends lost 4 bases at V and 3 bases at J; junction bases unmatched: 2. This chain's CDR3 is CASSGQGAANEKLFF. The CDR3 DNA is TGTGCCAGCAGTGGACAGGGGGCCGCTAATGAAAAACTGTTTTTT.

The CDR3 spells CASRQDSNQPQHF. In DNA form, the CDR3 reads TGTGCCAGCAGGCAAGATAGCAATCAGCCCCAGCATTTT. The chain combines TRBV2 with TRBJ1-5; no firm D call. V was pared by 6 bases and J by 0 bases, with 6 bases between. CDR1 is SNHLY and CDR2 is FYNNEI in the germline V gene. This CDR3 contains 13 residues.

V usage is TRBV5-1 and J usage is TRBJ1-1; TRBD1 is a possible D gene (5 bases). V was trimmed by 4 bases and J by 8 bases, leaving 21 bases between them. Germline CDR1 is SGHRS and CDR2 is YFSETQ. This CDR3 comprises 15 residues. CDR3 DNA: TGCGCCAGCAGCCCGCTAGTGGGGACGAACATAGAAGCTTTCTTT. It encodes CASSPLVGTNIEAFF. The entire variable domain, with the rest obtained from reference TRBV5-1 and TRBJ1-1, is as follows: KAGVTQTPRYLIKTRGQQVTLSCSPISGHRSVSWYQQTPGQGLQFLFEYFSETQRNKGNFPGRFSGRQFSNSRSEMNVSTLELGDSALYLCASSPLVGTNIEAFFGQGTRLTVV.

The J gene is TRBJ2-3, the V gene TRBV15; D perhaps matches TRBD2 (6 bases). V was clipped by 0 bases and J by 1 base, with 14 bases between them. Germline V gene data show CDR1 as LNHNV and CDR2 as YYDKDF (reference sequence). The CDR3 totals 17 residues. In nucleotides, the CDR3 is TGTGCCACCAGCAGAGATCCGACTAGTGTCGGCACAGATACGCAGTATTTT. Its protein product is CATSRDPTSVGTDTQYF. Based on the CDR3 plus reference TRBV15 and TRBJ2-3, the full variable domain is DAMVIQNPRYQVTQFGKPVTLSCSQTLNHNVMYWYQQKSSQAPKLLFHYYDKDFNNEADTPDNFQSRRPNTSFCFLDIRSPGLGDTAMYLCATSRDPTSVGTDTQYFGPGTRLTVL.

The J gene is TRBJ2-6, the V gene TRBV5-4; D may be TRBD2 (6 bases). The V gene lost 3 bases and the J gene lost 0 bases, with 13 bases spanning the gap. The V gene's germline CDR1 is SGHNT and CDR2 YYREEE (reference sequence). The CDR3 sequence is 17 residues long. This CDR3 reads CASSSGLDSSGANVLTF. CDR3 nucleotides: TGTGCCAGCAGCTCGGGACTGGATTCCTCTGGGGCCAACGTCCTGACTTTC.

The chain joins TRBV6-5 to TRBJ1-4; D not resolved. V was cut by 2 bases and J by 5 bases, with 6 bases left in between. The V gene's germline CDR1 is MNHEY and CDR2 SVGAGI. The CDR3 contains 13 residues. CDR3 nucleotides: TGTGCCAGCAGTTACGAAGGGAATGAAAAACTGTTTTTT. Translated, it gives CASSYEGNEKLFF.

CDR3 sequence: CASSLDTGELFF. The CDR3 DNA is TGTGCCAGCAGCCTAGACACCGGGGAGCTGTTTTTT. The J gene is TRBJ2-2, the V gene TRBV9; D remains unclear. The CDR3 extends over 12 amino acids. Per the germline V gene, CDR1 is SGDLS and CDR2 is YYNGEE. Trimming pared 4 bases from V and 3 bases from J, leaving 4 bases between.

This clone has just one count. J is TRBJ2-5 and V is TRBV7-9, with 11 positions matching TRBD2. The CDR3 is 14 amino acids. J was trimmed by 4 bases and V by 5 bases; bases with no gene match: 3. Germline V CDR1 and CDR2: SEHNR, FQNEAQ (reference sequence). CDR3 sequence: CASSPTSGGETQYF. DNA of the CDR3: TGTGCCAGCAGCCCCACTAGCGGGGGAGAGACCCAGTACTTC. The full variable domain, rest sourced from reference TRBV7-9 and TRBJ2-5, is DTGVSQNPRHKITKRGQNVTFRCDPISEHNRLYWYRQTLGQGPEFLTYFQNEAQLEKSRLLSDRFSAERPKGSFSTLEIQRTEQGDSAMYLCASSPTSGGETQYFGPGTRLLVL.